The 27 T cell receptor beta chains given below trace back to one sample, sequenced in a study of pediatric ulcerative colitis (dated by TCRdb to between 2018 and 2020). Library preparation was by the immunoSEQ multiplex PCR assay. TCRdb retrieved this table from immuneACCESS and kept in-frame rearrangements only. Not all clones are present; in checked studies, unresolved V genes account for under half, and no reason is known for the remainder. This sample comprises more than 12,000 clones, approximately 90% of them detected only once. The ten largest make up approximately 0.96% of the sample. Sequenced: blood. The receptors were sampled from a boy under 18 with moderate ulcerative colitis.

The rearrangement uses TRBV19 and TRBJ2-3; 8 bases match TRBD1. V lost 5 bases, J lost 2 bases, and 6 bases stayed unmatched. From germline, CDR1 is LNHDA and CDR2 SQIVND (reference sequence). CDR3 length: 15 amino acids. Here the CDR3 reads CASSLPQGATDTQYF. The DNA for the CDR3 is TGTGCCAGTAGTCTACCCCAGGGGGCCACAGATACGCAGTATTTT.

This clone has a handful of counts. The V gene is TRBV6-1, the J gene TRBJ1-5, with no clear D. V lost 4 bases, J lost 0 bases, and 10 bases lay in between. CDR3 length: 15 residues. Germline CDR1 is MNHNS and CDR2 is SASEGT. CDR3 loop: CASSVYSYSNQPQHF. The CDR3 coding sequence is TGTGCCAGCAGTGTATACAGCTATAGCAATCAGCCCCAGCATTTT.

This chain links TRBV19 with TRBJ2-3, with D possibly matching TRBD2 (6 bases). Between the trimmed V and J ends, which lost 6 bases and 8 bases, there was a span of 18 bases. CDR3 size: 14 residues. CDR1 is LNHDA, CDR2 SQIVND, per germline (reference sequence). In DNA, the CDR3 is TGTGCCAGTAGCTGGGACTTCCAGACGGCTACGCAGTATTTT. This gives the protein CASSWDFQTATQYF.

A few counts support this clone. The V and J genes are TRBV2 and TRBJ1-6; a weak D match, TRBD1 (5 bases). CDR3 length: 15 amino acids. The germline V gene encodes CDR1 SNHLY and CDR2 FYNNEI. V lost 7 bases to trimming and J lost 7 bases, with 17 bases between them. This chain's CDR3 is CASTSPGSWNSPLHF. CDR3 nucleotides: TGTGCCAGCACAAGCCCAGGGTCCTGGAATTCACCCCTCCACTTT.

This chain links TRBV18 with TRBJ1-1; D call uncertain. The germline V and J ends were trimmed by 3 bases and 1 base, with 18 bases remaining between them. Germline CDR1 KGHSH, CDR2 LQKENI. This CDR3 region has 17 residues. CDR3 nucleotide sequence: TGTGCCAGCTCACCTAGTCGGGGAGGGTGGTCGAACACTGAAGCTTTCTTT. Its translation: CASSPSRGGWSNTEAFF.

The V call is TRBV6-1, the J call TRBJ2-1, with 7 bases aligning to TRBD1. The CDR3 contains 15 residues. The V gene end was trimmed by 3 bases and the J gene end by 4 bases; junction bases not matched to a gene: 6. Looked up from germline, CDR1 is MNHNS and CDR2 is SASEGT. Here the CDR3 DNA reads TGTGCCAGCAGTGAGAACAGGGGTCTTTACAATGAGCAGTTCTTC. Translated: CASSENRGLYNEQFF.

This clone has just a few counts. The gene calls are TRBV4-1 and TRBJ1-2; 10 bases match TRBD1. Germline V lookup: CDR1 MGHRA, CDR2 YSYEKL. V lost 3 bases, J lost 2 bases, and 3 bases stayed unmatched. This CDR3 region has 15 residues. This chain's CDR3 is CASSQVDRGNYGYTF. The CDR3 DNA is TGCGCCAGCAGCCAGGTGGACAGGGGGAACTATGGCTACACCTTC.

This clone appeared once. The J gene is TRBJ2-7, the V gene TRBV4-1; 7 bases are a match to TRBD2. This CDR3 spans 17 amino acids. J was trimmed by 3 bases and V by 0 bases; bases with no gene match: 11. Germline CDR1 reads MGHRA; CDR2 reads YSYEKL. CDR3 sequence: CASSQESRATSSYEQYF. For the CDR3, the DNA is TGCGCCAGCAGCCAAGAATCCAGGGCGACTAGCAGCTACGAGCAGTACTTC.

This chain uses TRBV15 with TRBJ2-7, with TRBD1 matching over 8 bases. This CDR3 contains 18 residues. The junction had 13 bases not matched to a gene; V was cut back by 3 bases and J by 0 bases. Germline CDR1 LNHNV, CDR2 YYDKDF (reference sequence). CDR3 bases: TGTGCCACCAGCAGCACCGTGCCTTGGACAGGGAACTCCTACGAGCAGTACTTC. Its protein is CATSSTVPWTGNSYEQYF.

The rearrangement joins TRBV5-1 to TRBJ2-7, with D tentatively TRBD2 (6 bases). Per the germline V gene, CDR1 is SGHRS and CDR2 is YFSETQ. CDR3 length: 14 amino acids. The germline V and J ends were trimmed by 2 bases and 1 base, with 10 bases remaining between them. As DNA, the CDR3 is TGCGCCAGCAGCTTCTCCGGGACTTCCTACGAGCAGTACTTC. This codes for CASSFSGTSYEQYF.

The chain is built from TRBV6-5 and TRBJ2-5, with 8 nucleotides matching TRBD2. Germline CDR1 and CDR2: MNHEY and SVGAGI. The CDR3 totals 15 residues. The V segment lost 0 bases and the J segment 5 bases; nucleotides outside the gene matches: 5. DNA of the CDR3: TGTGCCAGCAGTTACTCCGGGACTAGTGGGGAGACCCAGTACTTC. This translates into CASSYSGTSGETQYF.

The V gene is TRBV5-4, the J gene TRBJ2-7, with D possibly matching TRBD2 (5 bases). Germline CDR1 SGHNT, CDR2 YYREEE (reference sequence). Trimming cost V 4 bases and J 5 bases, with 13 bases left between them. This CDR3 has 13 amino acids. The CDR3 protein is CASSRDYPHEQYF. The CDR3 DNA is TGTGCCAGCAGCCGAGACTACCCACACGAGCAGTACTTC.

This chain connects TRBV7-2 to TRBJ2-2, with D possibly called TRBD1 or TRBD2 (5 bases each). Germline CDR1 reads SGHTA; CDR2 reads FQGNSA. CDR3 length: 15 amino acids. V gave up 4 bases and J gave up 2 bases, with 11 bases separating them. The CDR3 protein is CASSSRDQNTGELFF. The CDR3 DNA reads as TGTGCCAGCAGCTCCCGGGACCAAAACACCGGGGAGCTGTTTTTT.

DNA of the CDR3: TGTGCCTGGAGTTACGGGGGTTACGTCCTGACTTTC. Protein: CAWSYGGYVLTF. The chain recombines TRBV30 with TRBJ2-6, with D possibly being TRBD2 (6 bases). V was clipped by 2 bases and J by 11 bases, with 10 bases between them. CDR1 is GTSNPN and CDR2 is SVGIG in the germline V gene (reference sequence). This CDR3 comprises 12 residues.

For the CDR3, the DNA is TGCGCCAGCAGTGAGGTTCCATTGCGGGGAGGGGGAGAGACCCAGTACTTC. This sequence encodes CASSEVPLRGGGETQYF. The V call is TRBV10-1, the J call TRBJ2-5; weak D call: TRBD2 (7 bases). The germline CDR1 and CDR2 sequences are WNHNN and SYGVQD (reference sequence). V dropped 2 bases and J dropped 4 bases, with 20 bases sitting between them. This CDR3 is built from 17 residues.

This chain joins TRBV27 and TRBJ2-2, with D uncertain. The V gene's germline CDR1 is MNHEY and CDR2 SMNVEV (reference sequence). The CDR3 spans 14 residues. Trimming left V 0 bases short and J 8 bases short, with 10 bases between. CDR3 loop: CASSLSAVEGELFF. The CDR3 DNA sequence: TGTGCCAGCAGTTTATCCGCCGTGGAGGGGGAGCTGTTTTTT.

The CDR3 DNA reads TGTGCCAGCAGCTCGCCGACAGGGGGCCTTTACGAGCAGTACTTC. Translating it yields CASSSPTGGLYEQYF. The chain joins TRBV13 to TRBJ2-7, with 10 bases that match TRBD1. Per germline, CDR1 PRHDT and CDR2 FYEKMQ (reference sequence). The length of the CDR3 is 15 residues. V shed 4 bases and J 4 bases; nucleotides not matched to a gene: 7.

The rearrangement joins TRBV18 to TRBJ2-3; D possibly corresponds to TRBD1 (6 bases). Trimming took off 2 bases at V and 3 bases at J, with 9 bases between the two ends. The CDR3 consists of 14 residues. Per the germline V gene, CDR1 is KGHSH and CDR2 is LQKENI. CDR3 DNA sequence: TGTGCCAGCTCACCATTTACAGGGACAGATACGCAGTATTTT. This codes for CASSPFTGTDTQYF.

V and J are TRBV7-2 and TRBJ1-2; 8 positions agree with TRBD1. The CDR3 spans 18 residues. From germline, CDR1 is SGHTA and CDR2 FQGNSA. With V trimmed by 2 bases and J by 2 bases, 13 bases remained unmatched. CDR3 region: CASSLIQRGDRINYGYTF. In DNA, the CDR3 is TGTGCCAGCAGCTTAATTCAGCGAGGGGACAGGATAAACTATGGCTACACCTTC.

The chain joins TRBV15 to TRBJ2-3; 10 nucleotides match TRBD2. Germline CDR1 is LNHNV and CDR2 is YYDKDF (reference sequence). V was clipped by 8 bases and J by 5 bases; unmatched bases: 4. This CDR3 spans 13 amino acids. The CDR3 is CATRVAGGDTQYF. In nucleotides, the CDR3 is TGTGCCACCCGGGTAGCGGGAGGAGATACGCAGTATTTT. Looking up the rest from reference TRBV15 and TRBJ2-3 gives the full variable domain: DAMVIQNPRYQVTQFGKPVTLSCSQTLNHNVMYWYQQKSSQAPKLLFHYYDKDFNNEADTPDNFQSRRPNTSFCFLDIRSPGLGDTAMYLCATRVAGGDTQYFGPGTRLTVL.

This chain uses TRBV5-4 with TRBJ2-7; weak D call: TRBD2 (5 bases). V lost 0 bases and J 4 bases, leaving 8 bases between the germline ends. CDR3 size: 13 residues. Germline values: CDR1 SGHNT, CDR2 YYREEE (reference sequence). CDR3 coding DNA: TGTGCCAGCAGCTTGGGAGGGTTTTACGAGCAGTACTTC. Translated: CASSLGGFYEQYF.

This clone was counted between two and nine times. This chain uses TRBV7-9 with TRBJ1-1; 7 bases line up with TRBD1. From germline, CDR1 is SEHNR and CDR2 FQNEAQ (reference sequence). The CDR3 has 12 amino acids. Unmatched junction bases numbered 6, after V lost 5 bases and J lost 9 bases. DNA of the CDR3: TGTGCCAGCAGCGGGGGACAGTCACAAGCTTTCTTT. Protein: CASSGGQSQAFF. Looking up the rest from reference TRBV7-9 and TRBJ1-1 gives the full variable domain: DTGVSQNPRHKITKRGQNVTFRCDPISEHNRLYWYRQTLGQGPEFLTYFQNEAQLEKSRLLSDRFSAERPKGSFSTLEIQRTEQGDSAMYLCASSGGQSQAFFGQGTRLTVV.

This chain connects TRBV7-9 to TRBJ2-7; 8 nucleotides line up with TRBD1. This CDR3 is 15 amino acids long. J lost 2 bases, V lost 5 bases, and 8 bases had no gene match. Germline values: CDR1 SEHNR, CDR2 FQNEAQ (reference sequence). The CDR3 DNA reads TGTGCCAGCAGCGCTCGGGACAGGTCAACCTACGAGCAGTACTTC. The encoded protein is CASSARDRSTYEQYF.

This clone has more than one count but fewer than ten. This chain uses TRBV7-3 with TRBJ1-6, with 8 bases matching TRBD1. CDR1 SGHTA and CDR2 FQGTGA come from the germline V gene. This CDR3 spans 15 amino acids. Trimming cost V 1 base and J 8 bases; bases outside gene matches: 4. CDR3 region: CASSLNGQGYSPLHF. Written as DNA, the CDR3 is TGTGCCAGCAGCTTAAACGGACAGGGCTATTCACCCCTCCACTTT.

The rearrangement uses TRBV9 and TRBJ1-1; D remains ambiguous. The ends were cut back, 2 bases at V and 3 bases at J, with 8 bases in the middle. Germline CDR1 and CDR2: SGDLS and YYNGEE. The CDR3 loop spans 13 amino acids. This CDR3 reads CASSVRGDTEAFF. The CDR3 coding sequence is TGTGCCAGCAGCGTCCGGGGAGACACTGAAGCTTTCTTT.

The chain employs TRBV7-2 and TRBJ2-3; TRBD2 agrees at 11 bases. The CDR3 is made up of 17 amino acids. CDR1 and CDR2 from the germline V gene are SGHTA and FQGNSA. V shed 0 bases and J 5 bases; nucleotides not matched to a gene: 7. For the CDR3, the DNA is TGTGCCAGCAGCTTAGCCATAGCGGGGGGGCCAGGAGATACGCAGTATTTT. This encodes CASSLAIAGGPGDTQYF. The full variable domain, completed using reference TRBV7-2 and TRBJ2-3, is GAGVSQSPSNKVTEKGKDVELRCDPISGHTALYWYRQSLGQGLEFLIYFQGNSAPDKSGLPSDRFSAERTGGSVSTLTIQRTQQEDSAVYLCASSLAIAGGPGDTQYFGPGTRLTVL.

The rearrangement links TRBV19 to TRBJ2-4; TRBD1 agrees at 10 bases. Germline CDR1 and CDR2: LNHDA and SQIVND (reference sequence). The CDR3 is 15 residues long. V lost 4 bases and J lost 3; bases outside the gene matches: 3. The CDR3 bases are TGTGCCAGTAGTACCTGGACAGGGGGCAAAAACATTCAGTACTTC. Translating gives CASSTWTGGKNIQYF.